A selection of T cell receptor beta chains follows, all from one sample in a study of T-cell memory formation after mild COVID-19. From the 5' RACE reads, TCRdb called clonotypes with MiXCR, one entry per CDR3 protein. The sample records hundreds of thousands of distinct CDR3 sequences, around 15% being singletons. The specimen sequenced was PBMCs or a T cell subset sorted from them (not recorded which). Receptors originate from a man aged 18 to 30 who had mild COVID-19 (a few samples of this study predate the infection). Cell type and time point are not known. Each CDR3 is given with its conserved first and last residue. Each record gives: D gene, J gene, clone size, V gene, CDR3 protein, CDR3 DNA. The D gene is left open where the match is weak. Expanded clones are given a class, and other clones once, few, many or no size at all.

d_gene: .; j_gene: TRBJ2-2; abundance: many; v_gene: TRBV5-1; CDR3aa: CASSLDSTGELFF; CDR3nt: TGCGCCAGCAGCTTGGATAGCACCGGGGAGCTGTTTTTT
d_gene: .; j_gene: TRBJ2-1; abundance: many; v_gene: TRBV5-1; CDR3aa: CASSLWGISYNEQFF; CDR3nt: TGCGCCAGCAGCTTGTGGGGTATCTCCTACAATGAGCAGTTCTTC
d_gene: TRBD1; j_gene: TRBJ1-2; abundance: .; v_gene: TRBV12-3/TRBV12-4; CDR3aa: CASSHIQGVGHGYTF; CDR3nt: TGTGCCAGCAGCCACATACAGGGGGTAGGGCATGGCTACACCTTC
d_gene: .; j_gene: TRBJ1-1; abundance: .; v_gene: TRBV7-2; CDR3aa: CASSLERDAGTEAFF; CDR3nt: TGTGCCAGCAGCTTAGAAAGGGACGCGGGGACTGAAGCTTTCTTT
d_gene: .; j_gene: TRBJ1-1; abundance: .; v_gene: TRBV24-1; CDR3aa: CATSPLHLNTEAFF; CDR3nt: TGTGCCACCAGCCCACTACACCTGAACACTGAAGCTTTCTTT
d_gene: .; j_gene: TRBJ1-5; abundance: .; v_gene: TRBV4-3; CDR3aa: CASSPQPESNQPQHF; CDR3nt: TGCGCCAGCAGCCCACAGCCGGAGAGCAATCAGCCCCAGCATTTT
d_gene: .; j_gene: TRBJ2-3; abundance: .; v_gene: TRBV5-1; CDR3aa: CASSPFARITDTQYF; CDR3nt: TGCGCCAGCAGCCCCTTTGCCAGGATCACAGATACGCAGTATTTT
d_gene: .; j_gene: TRBJ2-2; abundance: few; v_gene: TRBV28; CDR3aa: CASSSPDWATGELFF; CDR3nt: TGTGCCAGCAGTTCTCCGGACTGGGCCACCGGGGAGCTGTTTTTT
d_gene: TRBD2; j_gene: TRBJ2-1; abundance: many; v_gene: TRBV5-1; CDR3aa: CASSLSRLAGPHGDEQFF; CDR3nt: TGCGCCAGCAGCTTGAGTAGGCTAGCGGGGCCCCACGGGGATGAGCAGTTCTTC
d_gene: .; j_gene: TRBJ1-1; abundance: few; v_gene: TRBV6-6; CDR3aa: CASSYSGGAEAFF; CDR3nt: TGTGCCAGCAGTTACTCAGGAGGGGCTGAAGCTTTCTTT
d_gene: .; j_gene: TRBJ2-5; abundance: few; v_gene: TRBV10-3; CDR3aa: CAISDGGQETQYF; CDR3nt: TGTGCCATCAGTGACGGCGGACAAGAGACCCAGTACTTC
d_gene: .; j_gene: TRBJ2-5; abundance: .; v_gene: TRBV5-1; CDR3aa: CASSLLGLGETQYF; CDR3nt: TGCGCCAGCAGCCTACTGGGACTTGGGGAGACCCAGTACTTC
d_gene: .; j_gene: TRBJ2-3; abundance: .; v_gene: TRBV12-3/TRBV12-4; CDR3aa: CASQGGGTDTQYF; CDR3nt: TGTGCCAGCCAGGGTGGAGGCACAGATACGCAGTATTTT
d_gene: .; j_gene: TRBJ1-5; abundance: .; v_gene: TRBV4-1; CDR3aa: CASSPPSGYNQPQHF; CDR3nt: TGCGCCAGCAGCCCGCCTTCAGGGTACAATCAGCCCCAGCATTTT
d_gene: TRBD1; j_gene: TRBJ2-7; abundance: .; v_gene: TRBV5-6; CDR3aa: CASSLVGGQGSNEQYF; CDR3nt: TGTGCCAGCAGCTTGGTGGGCGGACAGGGGAGCAACGAGCAGTACTTC
d_gene: .; j_gene: TRBJ2-7; abundance: few; v_gene: TRBV4-3; CDR3aa: CASSQDWGGAYEQYF; CDR3nt: TGCGCCAGCAGCCAAGATTGGGGCGGGGCCTACGAGCAGTACTTC
d_gene: .; j_gene: TRBJ1-2; abundance: few; v_gene: TRBV12-3/TRBV12-4; CDR3aa: CASRTWGVYGYTF; CDR3nt: TGTGCCAGCCGAACTTGGGGAGTCTATGGCTACACCTTC
d_gene: .; j_gene: TRBJ2-5; abundance: .; v_gene: TRBV4-3; CDR3aa: CASSQVVVPKGETQYF; CDR3nt: TGCGCCAGCAGCCAAGTAGTGGTCCCTAAGGGAGAGACCCAGTACTTC
d_gene: .; j_gene: TRBJ1-2; abundance: .; v_gene: TRBV6-4; CDR3aa: CASSDSNSGGYTF; CDR3nt: TGTGCCAGCAGTGACTCGAACTCTGGCGGCTACACCTTC
d_gene: TRBD1; j_gene: TRBJ2-3; abundance: many; v_gene: TRBV15; CDR3aa: CATSGGQGRGDTQYF; CDR3nt: TGTGCCACCAGCGGCGGACAGGGGCGGGGAGATACGCAGTATTTT
d_gene: .; j_gene: TRBJ1-1; abundance: few; v_gene: TRBV6-5; CDR3aa: CASSYDPPGTEAFF; CDR3nt: TGTGCCAGCAGTTACGACCCCCCGGGGACTGAAGCTTTCTTT
d_gene: TRBD1; j_gene: TRBJ2-4; abundance: .; v_gene: TRBV2; CDR3aa: CAIGRLRDSIQYF; CDR3nt: TGTGCCATAGGACGGCTTCGGGACAGCATTCAGTACTTC
d_gene: TRBD1; j_gene: TRBJ1-2; abundance: many; v_gene: TRBV5-1; CDR3aa: CASSWGTGDYTF; CDR3nt: TGCGCCAGCAGCTGGGGGACAGGAGACTACACCTTC
d_gene: .; j_gene: TRBJ1-1; abundance: .; v_gene: TRBV21-1; CDR3aa: CASSVRDRGGNTEAFF; CDR3nt: TGTGCCAGCAGCGTCCGGGACAGGGGGGGGAACACTGAAGCTTTCTTT
d_gene: .; j_gene: TRBJ2-1; abundance: few; v_gene: TRBV7-2; CDR3aa: CASSGAGNYNEQFF; CDR3nt: TGTGCCAGCAGCGGGGCGGGAAACTACAATGAGCAGTTCTTC
d_gene: .; j_gene: TRBJ2-5; abundance: few; v_gene: TRBV6-5; CDR3aa: CASSQPGRDGAETQYF; CDR3nt: TGTGCCAGCAGTCAACCTGGACGGGACGGGGCAGAGACCCAGTACTTC
d_gene: .; j_gene: TRBJ2-3; abundance: few; v_gene: TRBV7-9; CDR3aa: CASSRVGDREADTQYF; CDR3nt: TGTGCCAGCAGCCGAGTGGGCGACAGGGAGGCCGATACGCAGTATTTT